This T cell receptor (beta chain) was obtained from a study of CD4 T cells in relation to SARS-CoV-2 and coronaviruses. Study overall: Shared crossreactive spike epitopes were mapped to their HLA restriction.

To note about this clone: Its antigen is still unknown.

The unexposed donors gave CD4+ T cells in 2011-2018, prior to COVID-19. CD4 enrichment then naive enrichment separated naive from memory CD4+ cells. The CDR3 runs 15 residues. V was clipped by 6 bases and J by 6 bases, with 22 bases between them. The V gene's germline CDR1 is SGHKS and CDR2 YYEKEE (reference sequence). Uncultured naive and memory CD4+ T cells supplied DNA for deep TCR-beta sequencing. Assay used: immunoSEQ multiplex PCR; TCRdb lists only in-frame clones, some missing. The sample holds some 65,000 clones, about nine tenths seen once. Study observations and caveats: Crossreactivity was assessed only for spike protein, not other viral proteins.

The sample taken for sequencing was memory CD4+ T cells from PBMCs. J is TRBJ2-7 and V is TRBV5-5, with a tentative D call TRBD2 (7 bases). The source of this sequence is a human donor in good health. The CDR3 loop is CASIGGAAGIPEQYF. CDR3 DNA sequence: TGTGCCAGCATAGGGGGGGCGGCGGGAATCCCCGAGCAGTACTTC.